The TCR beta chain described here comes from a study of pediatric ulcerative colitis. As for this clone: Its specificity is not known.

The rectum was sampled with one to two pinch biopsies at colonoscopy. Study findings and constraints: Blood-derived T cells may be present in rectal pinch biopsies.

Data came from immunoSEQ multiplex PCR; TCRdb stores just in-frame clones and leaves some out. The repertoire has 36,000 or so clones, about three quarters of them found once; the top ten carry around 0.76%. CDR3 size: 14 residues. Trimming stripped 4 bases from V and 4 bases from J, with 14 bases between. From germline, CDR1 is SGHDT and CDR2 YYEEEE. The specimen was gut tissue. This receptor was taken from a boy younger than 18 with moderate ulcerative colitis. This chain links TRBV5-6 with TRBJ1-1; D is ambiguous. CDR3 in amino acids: CASSPELLATEAFF. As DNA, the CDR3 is TGTGCCAGCAGCCCGGAACTTTTGGCCACTGAAGCTTTCTTT.